Presented here are 20 T cell receptor beta chains from one specimen sequenced in a study of type 1 and type 2 diabetes patients. PCR was run on genomic DNA. The TCR beta CDR3 region was amplified using 30 forward and 13 reverse primers. TCRdb ran MiXCR on the multiplex PCR reads and lists one entry per CDR3 protein. The table lists some 250,000 distinct CDR3 sequences, 45% to 60% of them singletons. The sequencing input was peripheral blood mononuclear cells (PBMCs). These receptor sequences come from a man younger than 35 with type 2 diabetes.

This clonotype has a single count. The rearrangement joins TRBV11-2 to TRBJ2-7; D is perhaps TRBD2 (5 bases). Between the trimmed V and J ends, which lost 4 bases and 3 bases, there was a span of 13 bases. CDR1 SGHAT and CDR2 FQNNGV come from the germline V gene. CDR3 length equals 14 residues. Here the CDR3 reads CASSSRLSLYEQYF. CDR3 coding DNA: TGTGCCAGCAGCTCCAGACTATCACTCTACGAGCAGTACTTC. The full variable domain, its missing parts supplied by reference TRBV11-2 and TRBJ2-7, is EAGVAQSPRYKIIEKRQSVAFWCNPISGHATLYWYQQILGQGPKLLIQFQNNGVVDDSQLPKDRFSAERLKGVDSTLKIQPAKLEDSAVYLCASSSRLSLYEQYFGPGTRLTVT.

The chain joins TRBV28 to TRBJ2-4; D call uncertain. V was shortened by 5 bases and J by 0 bases, with 11 bases between the two germline ends. The length of the CDR3 is 15 residues. Germline V CDR1 and CDR2: MDHEN, SYDVKM. The CDR3 spells CASSPRLSAKNIQYF. The CDR3 region has the DNA TGTGCCAGCAGTCCTCGACTCTCAGCCAAAAACATTCAGTACTTC.

The chain couples TRBV10-3 to TRBJ2-1; the D gene is possibly TRBD1 (6 bases). The CDR3 totals 15 residues. Germline assignment: CDR1 ENHRY and CDR2 SYGVKD. V was clipped by 6 bases and J by 3 bases, with 15 bases between them. CDR3 sequence: CAIRQGGDNYNEQFF. In nucleotides, the CDR3 is TGTGCCATCAGACAAGGGGGAGACAACTACAATGAGCAGTTCTTC.

This clonotype turned up a few times. The rearrangement uses TRBV30 and TRBJ2-7; possibly TRBD1 for D (7 bases). The CDR3 loop spans 13 amino acids. Trimming pared 3 bases from V and 3 bases from J, leaving 12 bases between. Germline lookup yields CDR1 GTSNPN and CDR2 SVGIG (reference sequence). The CDR3 sequence is CAWSGGQIYEQYF. The CDR3 nucleotides are TGTGCCTGGAGCGGGGGACAGATCTACGAGCAGTACTTC. The variable domain in full, completed from reference TRBV30 and TRBJ2-7, reads SQTIHQWPATLVQPVGSPLSLECTVEGTSNPNLYWYRQAAGRGLQLLFYSVGIGQISSEVPQNLSASRPQDRQFILSSKKLLLSDSGFYLCAWSGGQIYEQYFGPGTRLTVT.

J is TRBJ1-2 and V is TRBV7-8; unclear D gene. Germline V lookup: CDR1 SGHVS, CDR2 FQNEAQ. The CDR3 is made up of 14 amino acids. Trimming stripped 4 bases from V and 6 bases from J, with 15 bases between. CDR3 nucleotides: TGTGCCAGCAGCTCCGGCCCTCTTACAAATGGCTACACCTTC. This sequence encodes CASSSGPLTNGYTF.

This clonotype was seen only a few times. The chain employs TRBV20-1 and TRBJ2-5; possibly TRBD2 for D (5 bases). Trimming removed 1 base at V and 5 bases at J, with 11 bases between. This CDR3 has 13 residues. Germline V gene sequence: CDR1 DFQATT, CDR2 SNEGSKA (reference sequence). The CDR3 region is CSARGRGKETQYF. DNA for the CDR3: TGCAGTGCTAGAGGTCGGGGAAAGGAGACCCAGTACTTC.

The CDR3 here is CASTIGGNTIYF. For the CDR3, the DNA is TGTGCCAGCACCATCGGGGGAAACACCATATATTTT. The chain couples TRBV12-5 to TRBJ1-3; the D is unclear. CDR1 LGHNT and CDR2 FRNRAP come from the germline V gene. This CDR3 contains 12 residues.

Only a few counts were recorded for this clonotype. The chain is built from TRBV7-9 and TRBJ2-5, with TRBD1 matching 7 bases. V shed 5 bases and J 5 bases; nucleotides not matched to a gene: 8. There are 14 residues in the CDR3. Germline values: CDR1 SEHNR, CDR2 FQNEAQ (reference sequence). CDR3 loop: CASSHKQGWETQYF. CDR3 coding DNA: TGTGCCAGCAGCCATAAACAGGGGTGGGAGACCCAGTACTTC. The variable domain in full, completed from reference TRBV7-9 and TRBJ2-5, reads DTGVSQNPRHKITKRGQNVTFRCDPISEHNRLYWYRQTLGQGPEFLTYFQNEAQLEKSRLLSDRFSAERPKGSFSTLEIQRTEQGDSAMYLCASSHKQGWETQYFGPGTRLLVL.

The V call is TRBV6-5, the J call TRBJ1-1; D perhaps matches TRBD1 (5 bases). CDR1 is MNHEY and CDR2 is SVGAGI in the germline V gene. The CDR3 contains 17 residues. The germline V and J ends were trimmed by 2 bases and 3 bases, with 19 bases remaining between them. This CDR3 is CASSYTSLGGKDTEAFF. CDR3 sequence (DNA): TGTGCCAGCAGTTACACCTCACTTGGGGGGAAGGACACTGAAGCTTTCTTT.

This clonotype was seen more than once but under ten times. The genes are TRBV7-9 and TRBJ2-2, with D unclear. Germline loops: CDR1 SEHNR, CDR2 FQNEAQ (reference sequence). The CDR3 is 12 amino acids. V dropped 2 bases and J dropped 6 bases, with 4 bases sitting between them. Here the CDR3 DNA reads TGTGCCAGCAGCTTACATCCCGGGGAGCTGTTTTTT. It codes for CASSLHPGELFF.

Remarks on this clonotype: A much larger clone lies one base from this, so it may be a read error. The CDR3 ends on some other residue instead of the conserved phenylalanine or tryptophan, so this is likely a read error. This chain joins TRBV2 and TRBJ2-7; a possible D gene is TRBD2 (5 bases). V lost 6 bases to trimming and J lost 2 bases, with 17 bases between them. This CDR3 is built from 15 residues. Looked up from germline, CDR1 is SNHLY and CDR2 is FYNNEI. The CDR3 sequence is CASREVWKRTYEQYY. In DNA, the CDR3 is TGTGCCAGCAGGGAGGTGTGGAAACGGACCTACGAGCAGTACTAC.

V and J are TRBV2 and TRBJ1-1; 7 positions match TRBD1. J was trimmed by 6 bases and V by 3 bases; bases with no gene match: 7. From germline, CDR1 is SNHLY and CDR2 FYNNEI. The CDR3 sequence is 14 residues long. The CDR3 spells CASSDWRQGPEAFF. The CDR3 bases are TGTGCCAGCAGTGATTGGAGACAGGGTCCTGAAGCTTTCTTT.

In its sample, this clonotype was seen a few times. This chain joins TRBV6-2 or TRBV6-3 and TRBJ2-7, with 8 bases that match TRBD2. Germline assignment: CDR1 MNHEY and CDR2 SVGEGT. Trimming took 2 bases from V and 3 from J; bases not matched to a gene: 3. This CDR3 has 14 amino acids. For the CDR3, the DNA is TGTGCCAGCAGTTACGAAACTAGCGGCTACGAGCAGTACTTC. It translates to CASSYETSGYEQYF.

The chain links TRBV20-1 to TRBJ1-1; D not resolved. Trimming took 4 bases from V and 4 from J, leaving 19 bases between them. Germline CDR1 and CDR2: DFQATT and SNEGSKA (reference sequence). The CDR3 extends over 15 amino acids. Here the CDR3 DNA reads TGCAGTGCTAAGTTATATAAGGATAGAGGCACTGAAGCTTTCTTT. It is translated as CSAKLYKDRGTEAFF.

This sequence joins TRBV7-8 and TRBJ2-5, with D hard to call. Germline values: CDR1 SGHVS, CDR2 FQNEAQ. The CDR3 is made up of 11 amino acids. The V gene lost 4 bases and the J gene lost 2 bases, with 2 bases spanning the gap. This chain's CDR3 is CASSWQETQYF. CDR3 nucleotide sequence: TGTGCCAGCAGCTGGCAAGAGACCCAGTACTTC. Drawing the rest from reference TRBV7-8 and TRBJ2-5, the complete variable domain is GAGVSQSPRYKVAKRGQDVALRCDPISGHVSLFWYQQALGQGPEFLTYFQNEAQLDKSGLPSDRFFAERPEGSVSTLKIQRTQQEDSAVYLCASSWQETQYFGPGTRLLVL.

This rearrangement joins TRBV10-3 to TRBJ2-3; either TRBD1 or TRBD2 may supply D (5 bases each). The CDR3 spans 15 residues. CDR1 is ENHRY, CDR2 SYGVKD, per germline. The V and J ends lost 2 bases and 4 bases respectively, with 13 bases between them. The CDR3 nucleotides are TGTGCCATCAGTGAGCCGGGGCGAGTGGCAGATACGCAGTATTTT. Translating it yields CAISEPGRVADTQYF.

This clonotype was picked up one time. This chain joins TRBV2 and TRBJ2-3; the match to TRBD2 covers 12 bases. The ends lost 5 bases at V and 0 bases at J; junction bases unmatched: 0. This CDR3 is 15 amino acids long. Germline V lookup: CDR1 SNHLY, CDR2 FYNNEI. The CDR3 DNA sequence: TGTGCCAGCAGTACTAGCGGGGGGAGCACAGATACGCAGTATTTT. Translating it yields CASSTSGGSTDTQYF.

The chain is built from TRBV19 and TRBJ2-1; possible D gene TRBD1, 6 bases. The CDR3 is made up of 15 amino acids. V lost 6 bases and J 5 bases, leaving 17 bases between the germline ends. Per germline, CDR1 LNHDA and CDR2 SQIVND (reference sequence). CDR3 sequence: CASSPPRGQNNEQFF. CDR3 coding DNA: TGTGCCAGTAGCCCCCCCCGCGGACAGAACAATGAGCAGTTCTTC.

The rearrangement links TRBV2 to TRBJ2-3; D possibly matches TRBD1 or TRBD2 (6 bases each). Trimming pared 2 bases from V and 3 bases from J, leaving 15 bases between. The CDR3 is made up of 16 amino acids. Germline lookup yields CDR1 SNHLY and CDR2 FYNNEI. The CDR3: CASSEPGALSTDTQYF. CDR3 DNA sequence: TGTGCCAGCAGTGAACCGGGGGCCCTTTCTACAGATACGCAGTATTTT.

CDR3 DNA sequence: TGTGCCATCAGTGAGTCAGGGAGGACTACTTCAGATACGCAGTATTTT. Its protein product is CAISESGRTTSDTQYF. The chain employs TRBV10-3 and TRBJ2-3; D possibly corresponds to TRBD2 (6 bases). V lost 0 bases and J 4 bases, leaving 14 bases between the germline ends. The germline V gene encodes CDR1 ENHRY and CDR2 SYGVKD. The CDR3 totals 16 residues.